The 28 T cell receptor beta chains given below trace back to one sample, sequenced in a study of vaccination and CD4 T cells after COVID-19. The Oncomine TCR Beta short-read assay sequenced DNA from cultured CD4+ T cells. MiXCR was run by TCRdb on the PCR reads, yielding one entry per CDR3 protein. The sample yields some 4,300 distinct CDR3 sequences, under 80% seen once. Their cognate antigens are unknown. Treatment here: approximately 10-day PBMC culture with coronavirus spike peptide pools or control peptides (ViraFEST assay). Material: CD4+ T cells from blood, cultured in vitro. The receptors were sampled from a human donor who had recovered from COVID-19.

The rearrangement joins TRBV19 to TRBJ2-5; 7 positions agree with TRBD2. Trimming removed 4 bases from V and 7 bases from J; junction bases left unmatched: 9. Germline CDR1 reads LNHDA; CDR2 reads SQIVND (reference sequence). The CDR3 runs to 14 residues. CDR3 bases: TGTGCCAGTAGTACCCAGACGGGGGGTGGGACCCAGTACTTC. Amino acid sequence: CASSTQTGGGTQYF.

There are a few counts of this clonotype. The V and J genes are TRBV27 and TRBJ2-7; TRBD1 aligns across 8 bases. The germline gives CDR1 MNHEY, CDR2 SMNVEV (reference sequence). The CDR3 runs to 15 residues. The J segment lost 1 base and the V segment lost 2 bases, leaving 4 bases of the junction unmatched. Written as DNA, the CDR3 is TGTGCCAGCAGTTTAATACAGGGGGGATCCTACGAGCAGTACTTC. Translating gives CASSLIQGGSYEQYF.

The CDR3 region is CAISEFQGIYGYTF. Written as DNA, the CDR3 is TGTGCCATCAGTGAGTTTCAGGGAATCTACGGCTACACCTTC. The rearrangement links TRBV10-3 to TRBJ1-2; D is possibly TRBD1 (5 bases). CDR3 size: 14 residues. The germline V gene has CDR1 ENHRY and CDR2 SYGVKD. Trimming left V 1 base short and J 8 bases short, with 14 bases between.

The gene calls are TRBV24-1 and TRBJ2-5; the D gene is possibly TRBD2 (7 bases). Germline-derived CDR1 and CDR2 are KGHDR and SFDVKD. Deletions cut 4 bases from V and 4 bases from J, with 18 bases between. This CDR3 is built from 16 residues. In nucleotides, the CDR3 is TGTGCCACCAGTGAGACTACGGGGGGCGGAGGAGAGACCCAGTACTTC. It encodes CATSETTGGGGETQYF.

The V call is TRBV27, the J call TRBJ1-5, with 9 bases identical to TRBD1. Germline-derived CDR1 and CDR2 are MNHEY and SMNVEV (reference sequence). The CDR3 is 14 residues long. The V segment lost 4 bases and the J segment 9 bases; nucleotides outside the gene matches: 7. As DNA, the CDR3 is TGTGCCAGCAGTTCCTGGGACAGGGACGGGCCCCAGCATTTT. Protein sequence: CASSSWDRDGPQHF.

The DNA for the CDR3 is TGTGCCAGCAGCTTATACCACAGCTTCGGTGAGCAGTTCTTC. This gives the protein CASSLYHSFGEQFF. The chain couples TRBV7-3 to TRBJ2-1; D is unclear. Germline V lookup: CDR1 SGHTA, CDR2 FQGTGA. The CDR3 runs to 14 residues. Trimming stripped 2 bases from V and 9 bases from J, with 14 bases between.

In its sample, this clonotype is large. J is TRBJ1-5 and V is TRBV5-8; the match to TRBD1 covers 8 bases. The germline V gene has CDR1 SGHTS and CDR2 YDEGEE. V gave up 0 bases and J gave up 5 bases; unmatched junction bases: 4. The CDR3 is 15 residues long. The CDR3 DNA sequence: TGTGCCAGCAGCTTGGGACAGGGGCGTTATCAGCCCCAGCATTTT. Translation gives CASSLGQGRYQPQHF.

The J gene is TRBJ1-4, the V gene TRBV6-4; no clear D gene. Germline lookup yields CDR1 MRHNA and CDR2 SNTAGT. The CDR3 spans 14 residues. Trimming cost V 0 bases and J 8 bases, with 10 bases left between them. In nucleotides, the CDR3 is TGTGCCAGCAGTGACTCGACCCAGGAGGAAAAACTGTTTTTT. Protein: CASSDSTQEEKLFF.

The V and J genes are TRBV20-1 and TRBJ1-2; 9 nucleotides line up with TRBD1. The length of the CDR3 is 13 residues. CDR1 is DFQATT and CDR2 is SNEGSKA in the germline V gene (reference sequence). With 5 bases clipped from V and 7 bases from J, the junction kept 8 bases outside the gene matches. The CDR3 nucleotides read TGCAGTGCTGGGGACCCGGACAGGGGTGGCTACACCTTC. It specifies CSAGDPDRGGYTF.

The chain employs TRBV10-3 and TRBJ2-7, with no clear D. V lost 5 bases, J lost 3 bases, and 8 bases lay in between. This CDR3 region has 12 residues. CDR1 is ENHRY and CDR2 is SYGVKD in the germline V gene. The CDR3 region is CAISLRNYEQYF. The CDR3 DNA is TGTGCCATCAGTTTGCGGAACTACGAGCAGTACTTC.

This clonotype is medium-sized in the sample. The chain combines TRBV7-2 with TRBJ2-1, with no clear D. CDR3 length: 13 residues. Germline CDR1 SGHTA, CDR2 FQGNSA. Trimming left V 0 bases short and J 6 bases short, with 6 bases between. CDR3 DNA: TGTGCCAGCAGCTTAGCCCCCCCCAATGAGCAGTTCTTC. As protein: CASSLAPPNEQFF.

The chain employs TRBV7-2 and TRBJ1-2, with TRBD1 identical over 9 bases. CDR3 length: 13 amino acids. With V trimmed by 5 bases and J by 9 bases, 7 bases remained unmatched. Germline V gene lookup returns CDR1 SGHTA and CDR2 FQGNSA. The CDR3 DNA sequence: TGTGCCAGCAGCCGGGGACAGGGTGGGAGCTACACCTTC. Translated: CASSRGQGGSYTF.

This clonotype was observed a handful of times. The chain couples TRBV20-1 to TRBJ2-7; TRBD1 might be the D (6 bases). CDR3 length equals 14 residues. Trimming left V 0 bases short and J 3 bases short, with 12 bases between. CDR1 is DFQATT, CDR2 SNEGSKA, per germline (reference sequence). The CDR3 DNA reads TGCAGTGCTAGAGAGGGGCAGGGGTACTACGAGCAGTACTTC. It codes for CSAREGQGYYEQYF.

The CDR3 loop reads CSGGLNRGDTQYF. The CDR3 region has the DNA TGCAGTGGGGGGCTGAACAGGGGAGATACGCAGTATTTT. The chain is built from TRBV20-1 and TRBJ2-3, with 7 bases matching TRBD1. This CDR3 contains 13 residues. The germline CDR1 and CDR2 sequences are DFQATT and SNEGSKA (reference sequence). The V gene end was trimmed by 7 bases and the J gene end by 5 bases; junction bases not matched to a gene: 9.

The chain links TRBV20-1 to TRBJ2-3; 10 nucleotides agree with TRBD2. The V segment lost 4 bases and the J segment 0 bases; nucleotides outside the gene matches: 4. This CDR3 has 15 amino acids. CDR1 is DFQATT and CDR2 is SNEGSKA in the germline V gene (reference sequence). The CDR3 region has the DNA TGCAGTGCTATAGGGACTAGCGCTAGCACAGATACGCAGTATTTT. The encoded protein is CSAIGTSASTDTQYF.

CDR3 in amino acids: CASSYSRPSGRSVYEQYF. CDR3 sequence (DNA): TGTGCCAGCAGTTACTCGAGGCCTAGCGGGAGGAGTGTCTACGAGCAGTACTTC. The J gene is TRBJ2-7, the V gene TRBV6-5; 11 nucleotides agree with TRBD2. Germline values: CDR1 MNHEY, CDR2 SVGAGI. This CDR3 region has 18 residues. V shed 0 bases and J 3 bases; nucleotides not matched to a gene: 10.

The J gene is TRBJ1-5, the V gene TRBV6-1; D is unresolved. In germline, CDR1 is MNHNS, CDR2 SASEGT. CDR3 length: 14 amino acids. V lost 3 bases to trimming and J lost 3 bases, with 9 bases between them. The DNA for the CDR3 is TGTGCCAGCAGTGAGGGCACCCTCAATCAGCCCCAGCATTTT. Amino acids: CASSEGTLNQPQHF.

The chain couples TRBV28 to TRBJ2-5, with 9 nucleotides matching TRBD2. This CDR3 comprises 16 residues. V trimming: 3 bases; J trimming: 7 bases; junction bases outside the gene matches: 12. Germline V gene data show CDR1 as MDHEN and CDR2 as SYDVKM. The CDR3 region is CASSLQGLAGVGTQYF. The CDR3 DNA sequence: TGTGCCAGCAGTTTGCAGGGACTAGCCGGCGTAGGGACCCAGTACTTC.

The rearrangement links TRBV6-4 to TRBJ1-1, with 8 bases lining up with TRBD1. V lost 6 bases to trimming and J lost 5 bases; unmatched junction nucleotides: 8. Germline V gives CDR1 MRHNA, CDR2 SNTAGT. The CDR3 is made up of 14 amino acids. Here the CDR3 DNA reads TGTGCCAGCAGAAACCGGACAGGGAAGACTGAAGCTTTCTTT. Protein sequence: CASRNRTGKTEAFF.

The chain uses TRBV7-3 and TRBJ2-2, with 8 bases lining up with TRBD2. With 2 bases clipped from V and 3 bases from J, the junction kept 5 bases outside the gene matches. Germline lookup yields CDR1 SGHTA and CDR2 FQGTGA. The CDR3 length is 16 residues. In DNA, the CDR3 is TGTGCCAGCAGCTTACGGGAGGGACCCGACACCGGGGAGCTGTTTTTT. Its translation is CASSLREGPDTGELFF. The entire variable domain, with the rest obtained from reference TRBV7-3 and TRBJ2-2, is as follows: GAGVSQTPSNKVTEKGKYVELRCDPISGHTALYWYRQSLGQGPEFLIYFQGTGAADDSGLPNDRFFAVRPEGSVSTLKIQRTERGDSAVYLCASSLREGPDTGELFFGEGSRLTVL.

The V and J genes are TRBV10-3 and TRBJ1-1; D is ambiguous. CDR1 ENHRY and CDR2 SYGVKD come from the germline V gene. V was pared by 3 bases and J by 1 base, with 9 bases between. This CDR3 contains 14 residues. The CDR3 DNA follows: TGTGCCATCAGTGACCGGGCGGGGAACACTGAAGCTTTCTTT. This encodes CAISDRAGNTEAFF.

This chain uses TRBV5-3 with TRBJ1-5, with no clear D. TRBV5-3 is assigned to the ORF class and has an uncertain function. Trimming took off 4 bases at V and 2 bases at J, with 19 bases between the two ends. CDR3 length: 17 amino acids. The CDR3 region has the DNA TGTGCCAGAAGCCTCCCAGGAGCCCGGGGTGGCAATCAGCCCCAGCATTTT. The encoded protein is CARSLPGARGGNQPQHF.

By share, this clonotype ranks as large (0.1 to 1%). CDR3: CASSSNWNSPLHF. In DNA form, the CDR3 reads TGTGCCAGCAGCTCAAACTGGAACTCACCCCTCCACTTT. V and J are TRBV7-8 and TRBJ1-6; D ambiguous. Germline V gene sequence: CDR1 SGHVS, CDR2 FQNEAQ. V was clipped by 4 bases and J by 10 bases, with 11 bases between them. This CDR3 spans 13 amino acids.

In regard to this clonotype: One junction end disagrees with the germline gene, perhaps due to a read error. V usage is TRBV7-7 and J usage is TRBJ2-5; tentatively, D is TRBD1 (5 bases). The CDR3 is 13 amino acids. Germline-derived CDR1 and CDR2 are SSHAT and FNYEAQ (reference sequence). CDR3 in DNA: TGTGCTAGCAGCCCCGACAGTAGGGTGACCCAGTACTTC. Translation gives CASSPDSRVTQYF.

The genes are TRBV20-1 and TRBJ1-6; D not resolved. Germline assignment: CDR1 DFQATT and CDR2 SNEGSKA (reference sequence). The V end lost 0 bases, the J end lost 0 bases, and 9 bases lay between the germline ends. This CDR3 is 16 amino acids long. CDR3 bases: TGCAGTGCTAGAGACCCCCGGAACTCCTATAATTCACCCCTCCACTTT. As protein: CSARDPRNSYNSPLHF.

The V call is TRBV20-1, the J call TRBJ2-1; 9 bases match TRBD2. The germline V gene has CDR1 DFQATT and CDR2 SNEGSKA (reference sequence). The CDR3 has 16 residues. Trimming at V came to 1 base and at J to 8 bases, leaving 12 bases not matched to a gene. CDR3 sequence (DNA): TGCAGTGCTAGAGCCCTTAGGCTAGCGGGATCCCATGAGCAGTTCTTC. Translating it yields CSARALRLAGSHEQFF.

V usage is TRBV20-1 and J usage is TRBJ1-5; no firm D call. The germline V gene encodes CDR1 DFQATT and CDR2 SNEGSKA (reference sequence). Deletions cut 3 bases from V and 5 bases from J, with 17 bases between. The CDR3 covers 15 residues. DNA for the CDR3: TGCAGTGCTAGGGTTGGCCAGGACCCCTATCAGCCCCAGCATTTT. Amino acid sequence: CSARVGQDPYQPQHF.

The rearrangement joins TRBV20-1 to TRBJ2-1; TRBD2 aligns across 11 bases. Trimming cost V 1 base and J 1 base; bases outside gene matches: 6. The CDR3 contains 17 residues. Germline V lookup: CDR1 DFQATT, CDR2 SNEGSKA (reference sequence). The CDR3 sequence is CSARVAGGRPSYNEQFF. The CDR3, as DNA: TGCAGTGCTAGAGTAGCGGGAGGGCGCCCGTCCTACAATGAGCAGTTCTTC.